This T cell receptor (beta chain) emerged from a study of regulatory T cells in long-lasting Graves disease. Libraries of TCR beta came from iRepertoire HTBI primers plus Arm-PCR of CDR3 regions. One entry per CDR3 protein, called by TCRdb with MiXCR from the multiplex PCR reads. In the table there are approximately 470,000 distinct CDR3 sequences, 15% to 20% of which are singletons. Time point reported: newly diagnosed GD, antithyroid drugs for less than 3 months. PBMCs provided the RNA from which the TCR library was made. Recruitment took place at an endocrinology department in Xi'an, China. The ends lost 5 bases at V and 4 bases at J; junction bases unmatched: 4. This CDR3 is built from 14 residues. Germline CDR1 SEHNR, CDR2 FQNEAQ (reference sequence). These data also formed part of another study, on T cells in Graves' hyperthyroidism and ophthalmopathy.

The sequence was obtained from a middle-aged man with Graves disease. The V gene is TRBV7-9, the J gene TRBJ1-2, with 10 bases matching TRBD1. Sequenced here: peripheral blood mononuclear cells (PBMCs), sampled at new diagnosis, from a patient treated with antithyroid drugs. CDR3 protein: CASSQTGGVYGYTF. The CDR3 nucleotides are TGTGCCAGCAGCCAGACAGGGGGCGTCTATGGCTACACCTTC. Based on the CDR3 plus reference TRBV7-9 and TRBJ1-2, the full variable domain is DTGVSQNPRHKITKRGQNVTFRCDPISEHNRLYWYRQTLGQGPEFLTYFQNEAQLEKSRLLSDRFSAERPKGSFSTLEIQRTEQGDSAMYLCASSQTGGVYGYTFGSGTRLTVV.